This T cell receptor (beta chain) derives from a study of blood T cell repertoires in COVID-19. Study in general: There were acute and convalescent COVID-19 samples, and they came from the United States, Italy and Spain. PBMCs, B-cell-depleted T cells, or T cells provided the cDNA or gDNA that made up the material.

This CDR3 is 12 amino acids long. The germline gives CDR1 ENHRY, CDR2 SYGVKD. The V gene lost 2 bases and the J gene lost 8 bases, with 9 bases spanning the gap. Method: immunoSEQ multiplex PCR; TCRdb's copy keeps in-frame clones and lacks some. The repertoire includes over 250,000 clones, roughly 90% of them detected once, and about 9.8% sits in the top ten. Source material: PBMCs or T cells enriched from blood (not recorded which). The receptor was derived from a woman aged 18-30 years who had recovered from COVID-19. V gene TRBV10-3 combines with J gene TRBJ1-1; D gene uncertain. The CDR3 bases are TGTGCCATCAGTGAGAAAGCGGTGGAAGCTTTCTTT. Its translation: CAISEKAVEAFF.